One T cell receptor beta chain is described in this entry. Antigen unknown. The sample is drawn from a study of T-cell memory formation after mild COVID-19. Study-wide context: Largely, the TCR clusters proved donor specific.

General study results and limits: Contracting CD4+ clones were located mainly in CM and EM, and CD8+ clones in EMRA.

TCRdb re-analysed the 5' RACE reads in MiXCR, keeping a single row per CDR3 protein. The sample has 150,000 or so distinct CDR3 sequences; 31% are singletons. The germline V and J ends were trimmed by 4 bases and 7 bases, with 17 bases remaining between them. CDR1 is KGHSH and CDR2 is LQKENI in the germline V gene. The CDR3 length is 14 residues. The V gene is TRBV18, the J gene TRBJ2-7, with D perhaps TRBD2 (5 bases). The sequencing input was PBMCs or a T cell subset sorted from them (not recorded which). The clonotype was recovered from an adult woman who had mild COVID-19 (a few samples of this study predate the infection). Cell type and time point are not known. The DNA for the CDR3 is TGTGCCAGCTCACTCCGGGGATTACAGAGAGAGCAGTACTTC. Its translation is CASSLRGLQREQYF.